This T cell receptor beta chain comes out of a study of shared T cell receptors in the human thymus. Only in-frame clones appear in the TCRdb table, and some are missing; sequencing was by immunoSEQ multiplex PCR. The sample has some 640,000 clones, 70% to 90% seen once. The germline CDR1 and CDR2 sequences are LGHNA and YNFKEQ. V was clipped by 1 base and J by 4 bases, with 11 bases between them. This CDR3 has 14 amino acids. The same sample was also used in a study of human thymus T cells. From that second work: The donor group consisted of healthy Finnish infants who were having corrective surgery for congenital heart defects. The thymus was resected at corrective cardiac surgery. Thymic and blood repertoires appeared to display a bias in their usage of V and J genes. Related research reported highly overlapping thymic repertoires among unrelated individuals.

The sequencing input was thymocytes. The chain is built from TRBV4-2 and TRBJ2-7; D possibly corresponds to TRBD2 (5 bases). The receptor's source is a boy under three years old with a congenital heart defect. This CDR3 is CASSQVLGRYEQYF. Here the CDR3 DNA reads TGTGCCAGCAGCCAAGTTTTAGGGAGATACGAGCAGTACTTC.